Described below is a single TCR beta chain sequence and its context. This clone was counted once. Its antigen remains undetermined. No base quality information exists; no much larger clone differs at one position. The record originates from a study of immune cell composition in non-small cell lung cancer (dated by TCRdb to about 2017). Study-level background: Histologic subtype, mainly lung adenocarcinoma or squamous cell carcinoma, was assigned on the basis of H&E together with p63, CK5, Napsin A and TTF-1 immunohistochemistry. Supplementary cohort #1, about eleven lung adenocarcinoma cases, had paired tumour/lung TCR-beta sequencing and TIL populations generated to assess tumour reactivity. A few tumour specimens that had TCR-beta data belonged to rare histological subtypes and were left out of the subtype comparisons. TCR-beta sequencing from Adaptive Biotechnologies was done on a few dozen paired sets of NSCLC tumour and non-adjacent lung specimens and on some 27 tumour-only specimens. What the research found in general, with its limitations: No significant correlation was found between tumour TCR-beta clonality and smoking pack-years. In 10 adenocarcinoma cases, maximal tumour-associated clone frequency correlated strongly with TIL tumour reactivity, whereas overall clonality did not. Tumour-associated clones >0.5% occurred in nearly half of NSCLC cases: approximately 33% of adenocarcinomas versus 65% to 85% of squamous carcinomas. Top 10 clone scores and productive clonality were significantly higher in lung squamous cell carcinoma than in lung adenocarcinoma tumours. The reactivity cohort contained only around eleven cases, and the tumour-reactive clones were not shown to have sequences in common with the dominant in vivo tumour-associated clones.

Germline trimming amounts to 3 bases on V and 5 bases on J, with 2 as the count of junction bases outside the gene matches. The CDR3 runs 14 residues from the cysteine to the phenylalanine. Left in the record is the CDR3 DNA by itself, 42 bases read in frame from the first base. CDR1 and CDR2, per the germline V gene, are SGHRS and YFSETQ. Genomic DNA was extracted with the QIAamp DNA kit from frozen aliquots of unsorted single-cell suspensions. The tumour samples consisted of non-small cell lung cancer tissue that had been surgically resected. Tissues arrived within 2 hours after resection and were immediately processed into single-cell suspensions. Tissue was broken up mechanically, digested enzymatically with DNase I, collagenase I and hyaluronidase for roughly 28 minutes at 37 degrees C, and then filtered and RBC-lysed. A two-step multiplex PCR amplified TCR-beta CDR3 regions from genomic DNA, and the second step of the PCR added Illumina-compatible adaptors. As a commercial immunoSEQ service, TCR-beta immunosequencing was carried out on an Illumina platform. Processing in the source paper ran as follows. Two measures summarised the repertoires: productive clonality, and Top 10 Clones, meaning the percentage of T-cell templates coming from the ten most frequent sequences. Values for productive clonality spanned 0 to 1, where a value of 1 indicated a monoclonal population. Sequences comprising at least 0.1% of tumour T-cell templates but absent from matched non-adjacent lung were defined as tumour-associated clones and were identified via log10 scatter plots. Student's t-tests were used for two-group comparisons, ANOVA for comparisons across stages, and linear regression for relationships, with analyses done in GraphPad Prism7 and R. TCRdb provides this immuneACCESS table in a form limited to in-frame rearrangements. Some clones are lacking; in checked studies, under half of them reflect an unresolved V gene, and why the rest are absent is not known. V and J calls and clone size come straight from that table; D and trimming were deduced from the DNA. The sample includes around 2,600 clones, with 65% to 80% observed a single time. The ten largest clones capture around 4.6% of the sample.

Sequenced: lung tumor tissue. The chain is made from TRBV5-1 and TRBJ2-7, and 13 bases in between align with TRBD2. This receptor was taken from a human donor with non-small cell lung cancer. Here the CDR3 is given as CASSYGTSGDEQYF. At the DNA level, the sequence is TGCGCCAGCAGCTACGGGACTAGCGGGGACGAGCAGTACTTC.